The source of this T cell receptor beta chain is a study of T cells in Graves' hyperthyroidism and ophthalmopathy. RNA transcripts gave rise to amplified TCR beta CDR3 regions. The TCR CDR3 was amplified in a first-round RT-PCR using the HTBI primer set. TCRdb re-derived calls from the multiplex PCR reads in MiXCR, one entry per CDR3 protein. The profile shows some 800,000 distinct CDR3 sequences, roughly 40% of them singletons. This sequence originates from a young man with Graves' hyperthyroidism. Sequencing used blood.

CDR3 in DNA: TGTGCCAGCAGCTCCGGACAAGCAACTAATGAAAAACTGTTTTTT. Its translation: CASSSGQATNEKLFF. The V gene is TRBV3-1, the J gene TRBJ1-4, with a tentative D call TRBD1 (5 bases). Germline V gene lookup returns CDR1 LGHDT and CDR2 YNNKEL (reference sequence). V dropped 5 bases and J dropped 0 bases, with 10 bases sitting between them. The CDR3 contains 15 residues.